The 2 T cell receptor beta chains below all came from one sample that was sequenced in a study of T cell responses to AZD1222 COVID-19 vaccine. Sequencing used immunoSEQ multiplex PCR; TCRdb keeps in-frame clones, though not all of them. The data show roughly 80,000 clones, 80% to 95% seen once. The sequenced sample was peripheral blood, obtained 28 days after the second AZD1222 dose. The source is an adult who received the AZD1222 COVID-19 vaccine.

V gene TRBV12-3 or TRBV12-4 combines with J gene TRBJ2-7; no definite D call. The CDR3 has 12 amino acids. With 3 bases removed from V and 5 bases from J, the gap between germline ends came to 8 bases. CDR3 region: CASSFIVNEQYF. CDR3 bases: TGTGCCAGCAGTTTCATAGTAAACGAGCAGTACTTC.

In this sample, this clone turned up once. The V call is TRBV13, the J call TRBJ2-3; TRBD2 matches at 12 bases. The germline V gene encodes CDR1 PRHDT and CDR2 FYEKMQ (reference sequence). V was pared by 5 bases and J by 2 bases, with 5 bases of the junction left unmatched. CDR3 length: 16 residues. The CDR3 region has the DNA TGTGCCAGCAGCCAGGGACTAGCGGGCTCCACAGATACGCAGTATTTT. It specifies CASSQGLAGSTDTQYF. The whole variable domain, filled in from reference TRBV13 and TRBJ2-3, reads AAGVIQSPRHLIKEKRETATLKCYPIPRHDTVYWYQQGPGQDPQFLISFYEKMQSDKGSIPDRFSAQQFSDYHSELNMSSLELGDSALYFCASSQGLAGSTDTQYFGPGTRLTVL.